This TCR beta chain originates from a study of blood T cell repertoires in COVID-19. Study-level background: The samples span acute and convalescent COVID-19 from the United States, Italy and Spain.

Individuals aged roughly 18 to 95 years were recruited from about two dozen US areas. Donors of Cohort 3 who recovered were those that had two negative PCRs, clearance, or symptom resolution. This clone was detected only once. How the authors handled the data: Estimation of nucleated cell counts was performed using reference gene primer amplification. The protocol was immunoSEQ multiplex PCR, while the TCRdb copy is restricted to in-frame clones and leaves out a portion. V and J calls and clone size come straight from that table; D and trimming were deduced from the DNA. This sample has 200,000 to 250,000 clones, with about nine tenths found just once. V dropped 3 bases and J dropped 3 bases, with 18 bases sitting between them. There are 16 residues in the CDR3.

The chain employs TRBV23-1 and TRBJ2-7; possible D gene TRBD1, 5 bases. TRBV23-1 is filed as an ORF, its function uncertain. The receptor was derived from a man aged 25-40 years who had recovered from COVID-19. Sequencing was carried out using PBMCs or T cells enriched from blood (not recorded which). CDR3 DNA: TGCGCCAGCAGTCACTTCAGGGAAGTTGAATACTACGAGCAGTACTTC. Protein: CASSHFREVEYYEQYF.